A single sample is the source of the 16 T cell receptor beta chains below, sequenced in a study of CD8 T cells in Susac syndrome. Reverse transcription of about 0.45 to 1 ug RNA was carried out with random hexamers. In TCRdb, the immunoSEQ multiplex PCR reads were re-called with MiXCR into one record per CDR3 protein. This table has 230,000 or so distinct CDR3 sequences, 95% appearing once. Sequences were obtained from CD4+ T cells from PBMCs. The receptors were sampled from a human donor with multiple sclerosis.

The rearrangement uses TRBV9 and TRBJ1-1; D remains unclear. Trimming removed 0 bases from V and 6 bases from J, with 12 bases in between. The CDR3 sequence is 14 residues long. CDR1 and CDR2 from the germline V gene are SGDLS and YYNGEE. The CDR3, as DNA: TGTGCCAGCAGCGTAGTGTCGGCTGGGGCTGAAGCTTTCTTT. It specifies CASSVVSAGAEAFF.

The V and J genes are TRBV14 and TRBJ1-3; D call uncertain. The CDR3 covers 13 residues. The V end was cut by 0 bases, the J end by 3 bases, with 3 bases between. CDR1 is SGHDN, CDR2 FVKESK, per germline. The CDR3 region has the DNA TGTGCCAGCAGCCAAGACTTTGGAAACACCATATATTTT. This codes for CASSQDFGNTIYF.

This chain uses TRBV9 with TRBJ1-6; 10 nucleotides match TRBD1. After removal of 3 bases from V and 10 bases from J, the junction contained 7 bases not matched to a gene. Per germline, CDR1 SGDLS and CDR2 YYNGEE. This CDR3 spans 15 amino acids. The DNA of the CDR3 is TGTGCCAGCAGCGCCGGGACAGGGGCACAATCACCCCTCCACTTT. Translated: CASSAGTGAQSPLHF.

The V call is TRBV6-5, the J call TRBJ2-7; 10 bases align to TRBD2. Germline CDR1 reads MNHEY; CDR2 reads SVGAGI. The V gene end was trimmed by 5 bases and the J gene end by 7 bases; junction bases not matched to a gene: 8. The CDR3 loop spans 14 amino acids. As DNA, the CDR3 is TGTGCCAGCAGTCCAGCGGGAGGGCCCCGGGAGCAGTACTTC. Protein: CASSPAGGPREQYF.

The chain has TRBV14 and TRBJ2-7; 11 positions match TRBD2. The trim removed 4 bases at V and 8 bases at J, leaving 4 bases unmatched. CDR1 is SGHDN, CDR2 FVKESK, per germline. The CDR3 runs 13 residues. The CDR3 DNA is TGTGCCAGCAGCCCGACTAGCGGGATACAGCAGTACTTC. This sequence encodes CASSPTSGIQQYF.

V and J are TRBV11-2 and TRBJ2-1; no clear D gene. This CDR3 contains 15 residues. The germline gives CDR1 SGHAT, CDR2 FQNNGV. Trimming left V 5 bases short and J 0 bases short, with 11 bases between. CDR3 protein: CASSQKEFSYNEQFF. The CDR3 region has the DNA TGTGCCAGCAGCCAAAAAGAATTCTCCTACAATGAGCAGTTCTTC.

CDR3 sequence reads: CASSLQIDRGQETQYF. CDR3 coding DNA: TGTGCCAGCAGCTTGCAAATCGACAGGGGCCAAGAGACCCAGTACTTC. The chain is built from TRBV5-6 and TRBJ2-5, with TRBD1 identical over 8 bases. Germline lookup yields CDR1 SGHDT and CDR2 YYEEEE. V was pared by 1 base and J by 1 base, with 6 bases of the junction left unmatched. The CDR3 is made up of 16 amino acids.

This clonotype was observed a few times. The chain has TRBV7-2 and TRBJ2-1; no clear D. Germline-derived CDR1 and CDR2 are SGHTA and FQGNSA. Trimming left V 1 base short and J 5 bases short, with 6 bases between. The CDR3 has 13 residues. The CDR3 bases are TGTGCCAGCAGCTTAGGTAGGCACAATGAGCAGTTCTTC. Protein sequence: CASSLGRHNEQFF.

This chain joins TRBV6-5 and TRBJ2-7; D might be TRBD2 (5 bases). Germline CDR1 and CDR2: MNHEY and SVGAGI. V lost 6 bases and J lost 0, with 15 bases in between. This CDR3 comprises 15 residues. CDR3 sequence (DNA): TGTGCCAGCAGCCGACAAAGCGGACCCTCCTACGAGCAGTACTTC. It is translated as CASSRQSGPSYEQYF.

The chain has TRBV20-1 and TRBJ1-2; D uncertain. V lost 0 bases and J 3 bases, leaving 5 bases between the germline ends. Germline lookup yields CDR1 DFQATT and CDR2 SNEGSKA (reference sequence). This CDR3 has 12 amino acids. The chain's CDR3 is CSARESDYGYTF. CDR3 nucleotide sequence: TGCAGTGCTAGAGAATCGGACTATGGCTACACCTTC.

V and J are TRBV20-1 and TRBJ1-5; 9 nucleotides line up with TRBD1. Unmatched junction bases numbered 11, after V lost 2 bases and J lost 0 bases. Germline CDR1 and CDR2: DFQATT and SNEGSKA (reference sequence). The CDR3 length is 18 residues. The CDR3 here is CSARQDRGTLYSNQPQHF. The CDR3 DNA reads TGCAGTGCTAGACAGGACAGGGGTACGCTCTATAGCAATCAGCCCCAGCATTTT.

This clonotype was counted once. V usage is TRBV20-1 and J usage is TRBJ2-7; 8 bases are a match to TRBD2. This CDR3 spans 12 amino acids. V was clipped by 5 bases and J by 4 bases; unmatched bases: 4. The germline gives CDR1 DFQATT, CDR2 SNEGSKA (reference sequence). CDR3 sequence: CSAERESYEQYF. The CDR3 DNA reads as TGCAGTGCTGAGCGGGAGTCTTACGAGCAGTACTTC.

The chain couples TRBV20-1 to TRBJ2-3; D remains unclear. Per the germline V gene, CDR1 is DFQATT and CDR2 is SNEGSKA (reference sequence). V dropped 6 bases and J dropped 2 bases, with 6 bases sitting between them. This CDR3 has 11 amino acids. The CDR3 region has the DNA TGCAGTGCGCAACACACAGATACGCAGTATTTT. It is translated as CSAQHTDTQYF.

The chain has TRBV27 and TRBJ1-4; weak D call: TRBD1 (6 bases). The CDR3 loop spans 14 amino acids. Germline V gene sequence: CDR1 MNHEY, CDR2 SMNVEV (reference sequence). Between the trimmed V and J ends, which lost 5 bases and 3 bases, there was a span of 10 bases. The CDR3 here is CASSDRQANEKLFF. CDR3 bases: TGTGCCAGCAGTGACCGACAGGCTAATGAAAAACTGTTTTTT.

The chain recombines TRBV5-1 with TRBJ2-1; D is possibly TRBD1 (5 bases). Germline CDR1 is SGHRS and CDR2 is YFSETQ. This CDR3 is built from 15 residues. Between the trimmed V and J ends, which lost 5 bases and 6 bases, there was a span of 18 bases. The CDR3 nucleotides are TGCGCCAGCAGGATCTTGGGGCAAATCGGCAATGAGCAGTTCTTC. Its translation: CASRILGQIGNEQFF.

The table lists this clonotype with a few counts. The gene calls are TRBV2 and TRBJ1-5; 7 bases line up with TRBD1. After removal of 4 bases from V and 2 bases from J, the junction contained 2 bases not matched to a gene. In germline, CDR1 is SNHLY, CDR2 FYNNEI. This CDR3 spans 14 amino acids. CDR3 in amino acids: CASSGDSGNQPQHF. The CDR3 DNA reads as TGTGCCAGCAGTGGGGACAGCGGCAATCAGCCCCAGCATTTT.